These 4 T cell receptor beta chains originate from one sample sequenced in a study of vaccination and CD4 T cells after COVID-19. TCRdb used MiXCR to reprocess the PCR reads, holding one entry per CDR3 protein. The data hold more than 20,000 distinct CDR3 sequences, with under 65% observed a single time. The source was CD4+ T cells from blood, collected before SARS-CoV-2 vaccination. These receptors were collected from a human donor who had recovered from COVID-19.

This chain uses TRBV12-3 or TRBV12-4 with TRBJ2-7; TRBD2 agrees at 12 bases. J was trimmed by 5 bases and V by 5 bases; bases with no gene match: 10. The length of the CDR3 is 16 residues. This chain's CDR3 is CASSPFGLAGSHEQYF. CDR3 coding DNA: TGTGCCAGCAGTCCCTTTGGACTAGCGGGATCACACGAGCAGTACTTC.

This clonotype appeared a few times. The chain joins TRBV5-1 to TRBJ2-5; the D gene is possibly TRBD1 (6 bases). This CDR3 region has 13 residues. Germline V gives CDR1 SGHRS, CDR2 YFSETQ. V lost 5 bases to trimming and J lost 0 bases, with 8 bases between them. This CDR3 reads CASRRGNQETQYF. The CDR3 nucleotides read TGCGCCAGCAGAAGGGGGAACCAAGAGACCCAGTACTTC.

J is TRBJ2-3 and V is TRBV7-9; perhaps TRBD2 as D (6 bases). Looked up from germline, CDR1 is SEHNR and CDR2 is FQNEAQ (reference sequence). V lost 4 bases and J lost 0, with 17 bases in between. The CDR3 has 17 residues. CDR3: CASSYGTSYSSTDTQYF. In DNA form, the CDR3 reads TGTGCCAGCAGCTATGGGACTTCATACTCTAGCACAGATACGCAGTATTTT.

CDR3 DNA: TGTGCCAGCAGTGAAGAGAACTATGGCTACACCTTC. Its translation: CASSEENYGYTF. The chain combines TRBV2 with TRBJ1-2; D is unresolved. Trimming took off 1 base at V and 2 bases at J, with 2 bases between the two ends. Germline V gives CDR1 SNHLY, CDR2 FYNNEI. The CDR3 sequence is 12 residues long.